This record looks at one TCR beta chain sequence and its context. The sample originates from a study of cytomegalovirus exposure and HLA in healthy donors. Vbeta (60) and Jbeta (13) primers were used in the PCR. Sequencing used immunoSEQ multiplex PCR; TCRdb keeps in-frame clones, though not all of them. In the table there are 120,000 or so clones, 65% to 85% of which are singletons. Germline CDR1 MNHNS, CDR2 SASEGT. CDR3 length equals 13 residues. Trimming at V came to 9 bases and at J to 6 bases, leaving 11 bases not matched to a gene. This sequence originates from a man aged 45-65 years in good health and CMV-seronegative. The chain is built from TRBV6-1 and TRBJ2-7; TRBD1 agrees at 7 bases. The sample taken for sequencing was PBMCs. The CDR3 is CASARQGPSEQYF. In DNA, the CDR3 is TGTGCCAGTGCTAGACAGGGCCCGTCCGAGCAGTACTTC.